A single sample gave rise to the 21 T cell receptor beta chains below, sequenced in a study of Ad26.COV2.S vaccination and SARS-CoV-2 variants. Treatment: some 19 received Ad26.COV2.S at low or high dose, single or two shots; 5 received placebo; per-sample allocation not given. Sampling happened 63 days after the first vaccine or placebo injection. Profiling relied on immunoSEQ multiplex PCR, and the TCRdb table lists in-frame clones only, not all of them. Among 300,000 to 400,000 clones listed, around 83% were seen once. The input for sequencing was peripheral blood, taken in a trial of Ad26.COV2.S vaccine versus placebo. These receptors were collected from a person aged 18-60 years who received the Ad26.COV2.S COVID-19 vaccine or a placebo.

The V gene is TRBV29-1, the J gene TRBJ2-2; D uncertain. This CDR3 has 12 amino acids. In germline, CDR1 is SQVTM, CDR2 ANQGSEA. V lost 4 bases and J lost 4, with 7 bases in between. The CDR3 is CSVGTVTGELFF. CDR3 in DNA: TGCAGCGTTGGCACCGTCACCGGGGAGCTGTTTTTT.

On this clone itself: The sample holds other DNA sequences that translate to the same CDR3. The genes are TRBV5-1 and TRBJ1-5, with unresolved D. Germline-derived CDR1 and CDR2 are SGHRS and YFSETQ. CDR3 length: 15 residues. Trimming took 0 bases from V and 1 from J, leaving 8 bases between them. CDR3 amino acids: CASSLGGTSNQPQHF. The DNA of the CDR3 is TGCGCCAGCAGCTTGGGCGGAACCAGCAATCAGCCCCAGCATTTT.

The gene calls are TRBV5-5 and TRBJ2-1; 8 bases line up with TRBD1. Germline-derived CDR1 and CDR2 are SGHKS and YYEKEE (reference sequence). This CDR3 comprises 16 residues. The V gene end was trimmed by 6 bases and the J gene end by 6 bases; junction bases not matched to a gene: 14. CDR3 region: CASTLPGAGGFNEQFF. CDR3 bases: TGTGCCAGCACCCTACCAGGGGCAGGGGGCTTCAATGAGCAGTTCTTC.

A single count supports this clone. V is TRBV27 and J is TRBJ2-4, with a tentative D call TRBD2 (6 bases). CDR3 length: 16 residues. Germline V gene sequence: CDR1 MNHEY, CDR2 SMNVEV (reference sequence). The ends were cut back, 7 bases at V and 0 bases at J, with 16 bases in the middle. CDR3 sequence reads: CASTSIAEIAKNIQYF. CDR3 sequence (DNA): TGTGCCAGCACCTCAATAGCGGAAATAGCCAAAAACATTCAGTACTTC.

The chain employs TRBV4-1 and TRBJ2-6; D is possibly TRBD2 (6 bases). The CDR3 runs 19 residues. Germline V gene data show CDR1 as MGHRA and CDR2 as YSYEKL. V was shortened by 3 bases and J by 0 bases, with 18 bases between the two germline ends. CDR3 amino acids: CASSHRGTHKVSGANVLTF. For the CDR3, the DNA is TGCGCCAGCAGCCATCGGGGGACCCACAAGGTCTCTGGGGCCAACGTCCTGACTTTC.

CDR3 DNA: TGTGCCAGCAGCTTCCAGACTAGTGGTGGCACAGATACGCAGTATTTT. Translation gives CASSFQTSGGTDTQYF. The chain carries TRBV7-9 and TRBJ2-3; TRBD2 might be the D (6 bases). Per germline, CDR1 SEHNR and CDR2 FQNEAQ (reference sequence). CDR3 length: 16 residues. V lost 3 bases to trimming and J lost 1 base, with 14 bases between them.

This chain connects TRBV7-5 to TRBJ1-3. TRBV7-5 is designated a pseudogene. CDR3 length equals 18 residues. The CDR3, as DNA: TGTGCCAGAAGCTTAGGGGGGGACTGCACTCCGGGTGGAAACACCATATATTTT. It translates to CARSLGGDCTPGGNTIYF.

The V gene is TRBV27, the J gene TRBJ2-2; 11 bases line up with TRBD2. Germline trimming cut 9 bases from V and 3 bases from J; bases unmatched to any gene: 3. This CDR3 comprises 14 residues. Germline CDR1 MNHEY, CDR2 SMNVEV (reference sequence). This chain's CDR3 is CASSSGGYTGELFF. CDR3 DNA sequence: TGTGCCAGTTCTAGCGGGGGGTACACCGGGGAGCTGTTTTTT.

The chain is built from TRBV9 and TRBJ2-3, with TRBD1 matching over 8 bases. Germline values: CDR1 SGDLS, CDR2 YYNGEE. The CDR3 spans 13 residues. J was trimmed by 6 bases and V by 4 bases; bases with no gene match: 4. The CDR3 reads CASSPRQGDTQYF. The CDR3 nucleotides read TGTGCCAGCAGCCCCCGACAGGGGGATACGCAGTATTTT.

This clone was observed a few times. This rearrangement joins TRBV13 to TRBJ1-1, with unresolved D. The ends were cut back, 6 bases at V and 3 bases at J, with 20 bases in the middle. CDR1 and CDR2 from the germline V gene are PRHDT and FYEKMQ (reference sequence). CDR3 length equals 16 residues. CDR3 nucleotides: TGTGCCAGCAGTATAAGTACAGCAATTGCGGACACTGAAGCTTTCTTT. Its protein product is CASSISTAIADTEAFF.

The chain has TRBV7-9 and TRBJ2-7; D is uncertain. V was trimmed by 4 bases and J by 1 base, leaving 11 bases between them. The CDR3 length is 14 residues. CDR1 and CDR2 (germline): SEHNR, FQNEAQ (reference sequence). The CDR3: CASSSTPLSYEQYF. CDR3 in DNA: TGTGCCAGCAGCTCGACACCTCTTTCCTACGAGCAGTACTTC.

The CDR3 nucleotides read TGTGCCAGCAGCTCAGGGTTCGGTGAGCAGTTCTTC. Its protein product is CASSSGFGEQFF. The chain joins TRBV11-3 to TRBJ2-1; TRBD1 might be the D (5 bases). The germline V and J ends were trimmed by 4 bases and 9 bases, with 10 bases remaining between them. CDR3 size: 12 residues. Germline CDR1 and CDR2: SGHNT and YENEEA.

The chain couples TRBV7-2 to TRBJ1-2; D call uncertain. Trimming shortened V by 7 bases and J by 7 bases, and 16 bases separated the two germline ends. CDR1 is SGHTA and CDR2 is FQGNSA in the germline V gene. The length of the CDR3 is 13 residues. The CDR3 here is CASTFELLGGYTF. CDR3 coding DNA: TGTGCCAGCACCTTCGAACTACTGGGTGGCTACACCTTC.

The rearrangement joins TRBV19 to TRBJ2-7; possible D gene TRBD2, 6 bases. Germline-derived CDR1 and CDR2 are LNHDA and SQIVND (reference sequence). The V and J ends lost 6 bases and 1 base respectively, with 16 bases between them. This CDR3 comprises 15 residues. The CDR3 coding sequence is TGTGCCAGTAGCTACTACGGGGGTAAATCCTACGAGCAGTACTTC. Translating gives CASSYYGGKSYEQYF.

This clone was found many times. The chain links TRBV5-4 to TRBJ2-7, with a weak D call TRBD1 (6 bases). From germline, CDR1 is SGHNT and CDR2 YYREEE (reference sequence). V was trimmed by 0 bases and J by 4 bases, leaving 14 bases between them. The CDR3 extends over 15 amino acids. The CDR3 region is CASSLAGRGGYEQYF. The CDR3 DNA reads TGTGCCAGCAGCTTGGCCGGGCGAGGGGGTTACGAGCAGTACTTC.

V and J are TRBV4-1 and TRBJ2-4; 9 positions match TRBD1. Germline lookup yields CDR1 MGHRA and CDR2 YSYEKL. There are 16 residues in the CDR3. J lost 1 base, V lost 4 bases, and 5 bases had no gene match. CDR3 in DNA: TGCGCCAGCAGCCGCACCGGGACAGGGGCCAAAAACATTCAGTACTTC. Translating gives CASSRTGTGAKNIQYF.

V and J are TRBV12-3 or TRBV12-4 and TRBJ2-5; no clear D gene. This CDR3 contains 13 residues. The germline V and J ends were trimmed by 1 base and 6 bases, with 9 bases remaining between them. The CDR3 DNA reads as TGTGCCAGCAGTTTAGAAAGGGAAAAGACCCAGTACTTC. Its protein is CASSLEREKTQYF.

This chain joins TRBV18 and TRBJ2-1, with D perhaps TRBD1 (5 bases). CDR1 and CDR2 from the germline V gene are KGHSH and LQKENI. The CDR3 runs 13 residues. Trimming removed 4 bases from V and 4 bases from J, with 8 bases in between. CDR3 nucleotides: TGTGCCAGCTCACTTGGGGCTTACAATGAGCAGTTCTTC. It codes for CASSLGAYNEQFF.

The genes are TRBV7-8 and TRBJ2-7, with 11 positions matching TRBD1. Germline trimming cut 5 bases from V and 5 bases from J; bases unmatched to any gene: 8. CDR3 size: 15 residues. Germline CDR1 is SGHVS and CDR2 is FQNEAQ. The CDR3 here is CASSPWTGGADEQYF. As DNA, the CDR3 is TGTGCCAGCAGCCCATGGACAGGGGGCGCCGACGAGCAGTACTTC.

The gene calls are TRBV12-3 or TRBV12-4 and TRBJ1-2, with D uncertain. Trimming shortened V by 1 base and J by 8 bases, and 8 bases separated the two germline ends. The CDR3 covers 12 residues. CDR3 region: CASSLVPSGYTF. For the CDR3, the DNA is TGTGCCAGCAGTTTAGTCCCCTCGGGCTACACCTTC.

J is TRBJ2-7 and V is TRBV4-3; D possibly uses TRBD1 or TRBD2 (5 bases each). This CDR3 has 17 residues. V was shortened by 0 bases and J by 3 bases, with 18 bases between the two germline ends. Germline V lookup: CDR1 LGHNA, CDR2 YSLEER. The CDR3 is CASSQDLRGQGLYEQYF. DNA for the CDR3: TGCGCCAGCAGCCAAGATCTTCGGGGCCAGGGTCTCTACGAGCAGTACTTC.